The T cell receptor (beta chain) under discussion was sequenced for a study of CD8+CD57+ T cells in acquired aplastic anemia. Study-level information: Roughly 3.1 ug was the average amount of DNA from sorted CD4+ and CD8+ cells.

The CDR3 is 16 residues long. The germline gives CDR1 SGHAT, CDR2 FQDESV (reference sequence). J gave up 4 bases and V 8 bases, and 13 bases lay outside the gene matches. Genomic DNA acted as the template from which TCR beta VDJ combination and CDR3 sequence profiling were carried out. TCRdb analysed the reads with MiXCR anew, one entry per CDR3 protein. The table records 250,000 to 350,000 distinct CDR3 sequences, around 60% of them present only once. Material for sequencing was sorted CD4+, CD8+, or CD8+CD57+ T cells (not recorded which) from PBMCs. This chain uses TRBV11-1 with TRBJ2-1; 8 bases match TRBD2. This receptor was obtained from a human donor with severe aplastic anemia or a healthy control (not recorded which). CDR3 residues: CASGQDMSGGYNEQFF. In DNA form, the CDR3 reads TGTGCCAGCGGCCAAGATATGTCGGGGGGGTACAATGAGCAGTTCTTC.